The 10 T cell receptor beta chains below all came from one sample that was sequenced in a study of cytomegalovirus exposure and HLA in healthy donors (TCRdb year 2017). Receptor libraries were prepared by the immunoSEQ multiplex PCR assay. For the multiplex PCR, a mixture combining 60 forward primers for TCR Vbeta segments and 13 reverse primers for TCR Jbeta segments was used. TCRdb stores this immuneACCESS table with in-frame sequences only. Part of the clones is absent; in the studies checked, under half of the shortfall reflects unresolved V genes, and no reason is known for the rest. The sample data list fewer than 90,000 clones, and approximately 77% of these were observed just once. The ten largest clones take up approximately 3.7% of the sample. Sequenced: PBMCs. These receptors were obtained from a man aged 25 to 40 in good health and CMV-seronegative.

This rearrangement joins TRBV6-1 to TRBJ2-1; tentative D call: TRBD2 (5 bases). Deletions cut 3 bases from V and 9 bases from J, with 15 bases between. The germline gives CDR1 MNHNS, CDR2 SASEGT. There are 14 residues in the CDR3. CDR3 amino acids: CASSDWKRAGEQFF. In DNA, the CDR3 is TGTGCCAGCAGTGACTGGAAGAGGGCAGGTGAGCAGTTCTTC.

This chain joins TRBV7-6 and TRBJ2-2; maybe TRBD1 (5 bases). In germline, CDR1 is SGHVS, CDR2 FNYEAQ. This CDR3 spans 15 amino acids. V dropped 8 bases and J dropped 0 bases, with 13 bases sitting between them. The CDR3 DNA follows: TGTGCCAGCGAGGACACCCGGACGAACACCGGGGAGCTGTTTTTT. Protein product: CASEDTRTNTGELFF.

The chain joins TRBV19 to TRBJ2-1; the D gene is possibly TRBD2 (6 bases). There are 15 residues in the CDR3. Trimming left V 3 bases short and J 8 bases short, with 17 bases between. Germline CDR1 is LNHDA and CDR2 is SQIVND (reference sequence). The CDR3 nucleotides are TGTGCCAGTAGTATTTCCGGGAGAGGCGTCGATGAGCAGTTCTTC. This encodes CASSISGRGVDEQFF.

The chain couples TRBV7-9 to TRBJ2-3, with 9 bases identical to TRBD1. Germline assignment: CDR1 SEHNR and CDR2 FQNEAQ (reference sequence). The CDR3 contains 17 residues. V trimming: 5 bases; J trimming: 0 bases; junction bases outside the gene matches: 9. The CDR3 DNA follows: TGTGCCAGCAGCGAGGGACAGGGAGGATTTAGCACAGATACGCAGTATTTT. Residues: CASSEGQGGFSTDTQYF. The full variable domain, completed using reference TRBV7-9 and TRBJ2-3, is DTGVSQNPRHKITKRGQNVTFRCDPISEHNRLYWYRQTLGQGPEFLTYFQNEAQLEKSRLLSDRFSAERPKGSFSTLEIQRTEQGDSAMYLCASSEGQGGFSTDTQYFGPGTRLTVL.

V is TRBV2 and J is TRBJ2-7; 12 bases match TRBD2. V was pared by 5 bases and J by 3 bases, with 5 bases of the junction left unmatched. In germline, CDR1 is SNHLY, CDR2 FYNNEI. CDR3 length equals 15 residues. CDR3: CASSRPSGRVYEQYF. The DNA of the CDR3 is TGTGCCAGCAGTCGACCTAGCGGGAGGGTCTACGAGCAGTACTTC.

V usage is TRBV2 and J usage is TRBJ1-1; TRBD1 is a possible D gene (5 bases). The length of the CDR3 is 13 residues. Trimming took 2 bases from V and 1 from J, leaving 5 bases between them. Germline CDR1 and CDR2: SNHLY and FYNNEI. The CDR3 nucleotides read TGTGCCAGCAGTGAACAGGGGAACACTGAAGCTTTCTTT. Translated: CASSEQGNTEAFF.

This chain links TRBV29-1 with TRBJ1-5; the D is unclear. The CDR3 runs 13 residues. Germline CDR1 is SQVTM and CDR2 is ANQGSEA. Trimming took 0 bases from V and 7 from J, leaving 10 bases between them. Written as DNA, the CDR3 is TGCAGCGTTGAAGAGACTGAAGGACAGCCCCAGCATTTT. This encodes CSVEETEGQPQHF.

A few counts support this clone. This chain connects TRBV27 to TRBJ2-7; a weak D match, TRBD2 (5 bases). There are 15 residues in the CDR3. Germline assignment: CDR1 MNHEY and CDR2 SMNVEV (reference sequence). Trimming pared 1 base from V and 0 bases from J, leaving 10 bases between. CDR3 DNA: TGTGCCAGCAGTTTATACGTGGGAGACTCCTACGAGCAGTACTTC. Protein product: CASSLYVGDSYEQYF.

The gene calls are TRBV10-3 and TRBJ1-2; no definite D call. From germline, CDR1 is ENHRY and CDR2 SYGVKD. The ends were cut back, 3 bases at V and 2 bases at J, with 19 bases in the middle. The CDR3 extends over 17 amino acids. The CDR3 sequence: CAISDHQEGAPNYGYTF. The CDR3 DNA reads as TGTGCCATCAGTGACCACCAAGAGGGCGCTCCCAACTATGGCTACACCTTC.

V and J are TRBV6-5 and TRBJ2-7; 7 bases match TRBD2. Losses at the gene ends were 0 bases for V and 7 bases for J; bases not matched to a gene: 6. The CDR3 is 14 amino acids. The germline V gene encodes CDR1 MNHEY and CDR2 SVGAGI. This CDR3 reads CASSYSKRGGEQYF. The DNA of the CDR3 is TGTGCCAGCAGTTACTCGAAGAGGGGAGGGGAGCAGTACTTC.